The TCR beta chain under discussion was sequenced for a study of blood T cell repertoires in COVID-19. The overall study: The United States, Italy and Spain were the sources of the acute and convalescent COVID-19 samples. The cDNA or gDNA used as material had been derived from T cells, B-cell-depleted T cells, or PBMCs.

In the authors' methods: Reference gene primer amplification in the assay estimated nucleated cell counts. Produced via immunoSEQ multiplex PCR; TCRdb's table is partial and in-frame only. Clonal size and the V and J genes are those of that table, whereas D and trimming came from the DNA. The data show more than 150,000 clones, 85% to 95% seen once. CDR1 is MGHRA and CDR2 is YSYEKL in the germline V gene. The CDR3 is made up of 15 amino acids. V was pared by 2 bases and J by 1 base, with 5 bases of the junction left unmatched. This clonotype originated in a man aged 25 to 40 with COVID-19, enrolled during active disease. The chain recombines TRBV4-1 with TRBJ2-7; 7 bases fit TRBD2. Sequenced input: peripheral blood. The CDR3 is CASSQLAVLSYEQYF. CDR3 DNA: TGCGCCAGCAGCCAACTAGCGGTCCTTTCCTACGAGCAGTACTTC.